What follows are 16 T cell receptor beta chains derived from one specimen sequenced in a study of T cells in Graves' hyperthyroidism and ophthalmopathy. Amplified TCR beta CDR3 regions came from RNA transcripts. The HTBI primer set was used in a first-round RT-PCR of the TCR CDR3. Each CDR3 protein is one row after TCRdb ran MiXCR on the multiplex PCR reads. The sample carries about 640,000 distinct CDR3 sequences, just under 45% recorded once. The sample consisted of peripheral blood or thyroid tissue (not recorded which). Every receptor here comes from an adult man with Graves' disease, either hyperthyroidism or ophthalmopathy (not recorded which).

Comment on this clonotype: One end of the junction varies from germline; a read error may be responsible. V gene TRBV10-3 combines with J gene TRBJ1-1, with D tentatively TRBD1 (5 bases). Germline V gene sequence: CDR1 ENHRY, CDR2 SYGVKD. CDR3 size: 14 residues. CDR3 region: CASSDWAGSTEAFF. The CDR3 DNA reads as TGTGCCAGCAGTGACTGGGCAGGGAGCACTGAAGCTTTCTTT.

The chain uses TRBV20-1 and TRBJ1-1, with 8 bases identical to TRBD1. The CDR3 is made up of 17 amino acids. Germline assignment: CDR1 DFQATT and CDR2 SNEGSKA (reference sequence). Trimming at V came to 1 base and at J to 5 bases, leaving 15 bases not matched to a gene. CDR3 in amino acids: CSARAVSAQGVRTEAFF. The CDR3 region has the DNA TGCAGTGCTAGAGCAGTTTCCGCACAGGGGGTTCGAACTGAAGCTTTCTTT.

There are many counts of this clonotype. The chain uses TRBV7-2 and TRBJ1-2; TRBD1 agrees at 10 bases. The CDR3 spans 15 residues. In germline, CDR1 is SGHTA, CDR2 FQGNSA. Germline trimming cut 2 bases from V and 2 bases from J; bases unmatched to any gene: 2. CDR3 coding DNA: TGTGCCAGCAGCTTAAGACAGGGGGCGAACTATGGCTACACCTTC. Translating it yields CASSLRQGANYGYTF.

The chain recombines TRBV29-1 with TRBJ1-5, with D perhaps matching TRBD1 (5 bases). This CDR3 has 13 residues. Trimming stripped 4 bases from V and 14 bases from J, with 21 bases between. CDR1 is SQVTM and CDR2 is ANQGSEA in the germline V gene. The CDR3 DNA sequence: TGCAGCGTTGCGGCGCAGGGACGCGAATACGAGCATTTT. Translating it yields CSVAAQGREYEHF.

This clonotype was seen a handful of times. The V gene is TRBV27, the J gene TRBJ1-4, with 8 bases lining up with TRBD1. There are 15 residues in the CDR3. V was pared by 5 bases and J by 7 bases, with 9 bases of the junction left unmatched. From germline, CDR1 is MNHEY and CDR2 SMNVEV (reference sequence). CDR3: CASSAYRGIREKLFF. In DNA form, the CDR3 reads TGTGCCAGCAGTGCCTACAGGGGGATTCGTGAAAAACTGTTTTTT.

The chain combines TRBV7-9 with TRBJ2-5; 8 nucleotides match TRBD2. TRBJ2-1 matches the DNA end more closely, so the J call is doubtful. The CDR3 is 15 amino acids. The germline gives CDR1 SEHNR, CDR2 FQNEAQ (reference sequence). The CDR3, as DNA: TGTGCCAGCAGTAACCGGGAGGGCCCGGCCCATGAGCAGTTCTTC. This encodes CASSNREGPAHEQFF.

The V call is TRBV2, the J call TRBJ1-6; 8 nucleotides line up with TRBD1. The CDR3 is 14 residues long. The trim removed 7 bases at V and 8 bases at J, leaving 7 bases unmatched. Germline lookup yields CDR1 SNHLY and CDR2 FYNNEI. CDR3 bases: TGTGCCAGCAATCTCAGGGGGCCGGATTCACCCCTCCACTTT. It codes for CASNLRGPDSPLHF.

This clonotype was counted at least ten times. The chain employs TRBV5-1 and TRBJ1-2, with no clear D. This CDR3 is built from 13 residues. V lost 0 bases and J 7 bases, leaving 10 bases between the germline ends. Germline CDR1 SGHRS, CDR2 YFSETQ. The CDR3 DNA reads TGCGCCAGCAGCTTGGAGGCAGGACTTGGCTACACCTTC. Protein product: CASSLEAGLGYTF.

This clonotype occurred many times. V is TRBV5-1 and J is TRBJ1-5; the match to TRBD1 covers 10 bases. Germline V gene data show CDR1 as SGHRS and CDR2 as YFSETQ. The CDR3 length is 16 residues. After removal of 4 bases from V and 5 bases from J, the junction contained 9 bases not matched to a gene. DNA for the CDR3: TGCGCCAGCAGCCCGGGGACAGGGGAGAGGGATCAGCCCCAGCATTTT. Translating it yields CASSPGTGERDQPQHF. Using reference TRBV5-1 and TRBJ1-5 for the parts outside the CDR3, the full variable domain is KAGVTQTPRYLIKTRGQQVTLSCSPISGHRSVSWYQQTPGQGLQFLFEYFSETQRNKGNFPGRFSGRQFSNSRSEMNVSTLELGDSALYLCASSPGTGERDQPQHFGDGTRLSIL.

This sequence joins TRBV2 and TRBJ2-7; 14 nucleotides align to TRBD2. Germline values: CDR1 SNHLY, CDR2 FYNNEI. V dropped 8 bases and J dropped 5; count of bases not matched to a gene: 5. The CDR3 is 14 amino acids. The CDR3 region has the DNA TGTGCCAGCCTCCCGGGACTAGCGGGGGACGAGCAGTACTTC. Encoded protein: CASLPGLAGDEQYF.

The chain couples TRBV7-9 to TRBJ2-7; the D gene is possibly TRBD1 (6 bases). The length of the CDR3 is 14 residues. From germline, CDR1 is SEHNR and CDR2 FQNEAQ (reference sequence). Trimming removed 5 bases from V and 3 bases from J, with 14 bases in between. The CDR3 spells CASSAQQGLYEQYF. The CDR3 region has the DNA TGTGCCAGCAGCGCACAACAGGGTCTCTACGAGCAGTACTTC. Based on the CDR3 plus reference TRBV7-9 and TRBJ2-7, the full variable domain is DTGVSQNPRHKITKRGQNVTFRCDPISEHNRLYWYRQTLGQGPEFLTYFQNEAQLEKSRLLSDRFSAERPKGSFSTLEIQRTEQGDSAMYLCASSAQQGLYEQYFGPGTRLTVT.

The rearrangement joins TRBV20-1 to TRBJ1-1, with D maybe TRBD1 (6 bases). This CDR3 has 14 residues. With 5 bases removed from V and 4 bases from J, the gap between germline ends came to 17 bases. Per the germline V gene, CDR1 is DFQATT and CDR2 is SNEGSKA (reference sequence). The CDR3 region is CSARRTRQATEAFF. The CDR3 coding sequence is TGCAGTGCTCGCCGAACCCGACAGGCCACTGAAGCTTTCTTT.

The rearrangement uses TRBV15 and TRBJ1-5; 9 nucleotides agree with TRBD1. The J segment lost 4 bases and the V segment lost 4 bases, leaving 2 bases of the junction unmatched. The germline gives CDR1 LNHNV, CDR2 YYDKDF (reference sequence). CDR3 length: 14 residues. The DNA of the CDR3 is TGTGCCACCAGCAATGGACAGGGGAATCAGCCCCAGCATTTT. Its translation: CATSNGQGNQPQHF.

The V gene is TRBV7-2, the J gene TRBJ1-6; D uncertain. Trimming shortened V by 3 bases and J by 14 bases, and 14 bases separated the two germline ends. The CDR3 loop spans 13 amino acids. Germline V CDR1 and CDR2: SGHTA, FQGNSA. This CDR3 reads CASSLEREQALHF. The DNA for the CDR3 is TGTGCCAGCAGCTTGGAGAGGGAGCAGGCCCTCCACTTT.

The chain uses TRBV7-9 and TRBJ1-5, with TRBD1 matching over 7 bases. The length of the CDR3 is 15 residues. Losses at the gene ends were 5 bases for V and 4 bases for J; bases not matched to a gene: 8. Germline V gene sequence: CDR1 SEHNR, CDR2 FQNEAQ (reference sequence). DNA of the CDR3: TGTGCCAGCAGCCAAGACGCACAGGGGAATCAGCCCCAGCATTTT. Translated, it gives CASSQDAQGNQPQHF.

The chain joins TRBV25-1 to TRBJ1-6, with 9 bases identical to TRBD1. Germline lookup yields CDR1 MGHDK and CDR2 SYGVNS. J lost 9 bases, V lost 6 bases, and 9 bases had no gene match. The CDR3 contains 15 residues. The DNA of the CDR3 is TGTGCCAGCAGGGAACAGGGGGCGATGGGTTCACCCCTCCACTTT. Translation: CASREQGAMGSPLHF.